The 21 T cell receptor beta chains given below trace back to one sample, sequenced in a study of blood T cell repertoires in COVID-19. The assay was immunoSEQ multiplex PCR, and TCRdb's table has in-frame clones only and misses some. This sample has more than 150,000 clones, with around 87% found just once. Sample: peripheral blood. Receptors were obtained from a man aged 40-49 years with active or convalescent COVID-19.

This sequence joins TRBV18 and TRBJ1-6; D is undetermined. In germline, CDR1 is KGHSH, CDR2 LQKENI. Trimming cost V 1 base and J 5 bases, with 6 bases left between them. The CDR3 contains 14 residues. CDR3 sequence reads: CASSPQQDNSPLHF. In DNA, the CDR3 is TGTGCCAGCTCACCACAGCAGGATAATTCACCCCTCCACTTT.

The V and J genes are TRBV20-1 and TRBJ1-2; weak D call: TRBD1 (6 bases). Per the germline V gene, CDR1 is DFQATT and CDR2 is SNEGSKA (reference sequence). The V and J ends lost 6 bases and 8 bases respectively, with 13 bases between them. The CDR3 is 11 residues long. CDR3 sequence reads: CSASTRGGYTF. In nucleotides, the CDR3 is TGCAGTGCCTCAACCAGGGGAGGCTACACCTTC.

A word on this clone: This CDR3 is also generated by other DNA sequences in the sample. This chain uses TRBV7-3 with TRBJ1-1, with a weak D call TRBD1 (5 bases). Looked up from germline, CDR1 is SGHTA and CDR2 is FQGTGA. The length of the CDR3 is 13 residues. V shed 2 bases and J shed 1 base, with 5 bases lying between them. DNA for the CDR3: TGTGCCAGCAGCTTAGGACAGAACACTGAAGCTTTCTTT. Translated: CASSLGQNTEAFF.

The chain is built from TRBV4-1 and TRBJ2-5, with D maybe TRBD2 (7 bases). The V end was cut by 1 base, the J end by 2 bases, with 11 bases between. This CDR3 has 15 amino acids. Germline CDR1 reads MGHRA; CDR2 reads YSYEKL. In DNA form, the CDR3 reads TGCGCCAGCAGCCAAGCGGGGGGCCGGCAAGAGACCCAGTACTTC. Translated: CASSQAGGRQETQYF.

The chain is built from TRBV2 and TRBJ1-2, with no clear D. The germline V gene has CDR1 SNHLY and CDR2 FYNNEI. The CDR3 covers 15 residues. Trimming left V 6 bases short and J 5 bases short, with 19 bases between. CDR3 bases: TGTGCCAGCAGGGAGGGATATAAGACCTCTTATGGCTACACCTTC. It translates to CASREGYKTSYGYTF.

The chain couples TRBV5-1 to TRBJ2-7; TRBD1 aligns across 10 bases. The CDR3 has 14 residues. Germline CDR1 reads SGHRS; CDR2 reads YFSETQ. V shed 0 bases, J shed 3 bases, and the junction held 0 bases outside the gene matches. In nucleotides, the CDR3 is TGCGCCAGCAGCTTGGGGACAGGGGGCTACGAGCAGTACTTC. It specifies CASSLGTGGYEQYF.

The V gene is TRBV6-5, the J gene TRBJ1-1; D unresolved. V was cut by 7 bases and J by 2 bases, with 5 bases left in between. The CDR3 loop spans 11 amino acids. Germline-derived CDR1 and CDR2 are MNHEY and SVGAGI. CDR3 nucleotides: TGTGCCAGCACGGGTAACACTGAAGCTTTCTTT. Protein product: CASTGNTEAFF.

The V gene is TRBV6-5, the J gene TRBJ1-3; the match to TRBD1 covers 7 bases. The V gene end was trimmed by 2 bases and the J gene end by 11 bases; junction bases not matched to a gene: 3. From germline, CDR1 is MNHEY and CDR2 SVGAGI. CDR3 size: 12 residues. The CDR3 DNA reads TGTGCCAGCAGTTACATACAGGGGCCCATATATTTT. It translates to CASSYIQGPIYF.

This clone was observed a few times. V and J are TRBV2 and TRBJ1-1, with 11 nucleotides matching TRBD1. This CDR3 region has 14 residues. CDR1 SNHLY and CDR2 FYNNEI come from the germline V gene. V lost 6 bases to trimming and J lost 6 bases; unmatched junction nucleotides: 6. The CDR3 is CASSAGGQGAEAFF. The CDR3 DNA follows: TGTGCCAGCAGCGCTGGGGGACAGGGGGCTGAAGCTTTCTTT.

Here the CDR3 reads CASSHRTGGSYNEQFF. The CDR3 nucleotides are TGCGCCAGCAGTCACAGGACAGGGGGCTCGTACAATGAGCAGTTCTTC. V is TRBV23-1 and J is TRBJ2-1; 11 bases are shared with TRBD1. TRBV23-1 is flagged as an ORF with uncertain function. J gave up 4 bases and V 3 bases, and 5 bases lay outside the gene matches. The CDR3 has 16 amino acids.

V and J are TRBV6-5 and TRBJ1-5, with TRBD1 matching over 8 bases. J was trimmed by 10 bases and V by 6 bases; bases with no gene match: 11. Germline V CDR1 and CDR2: MNHEY, SVGAGI. The CDR3 contains 14 residues. The CDR3 protein is CASSARTGYGPQHF. In DNA form, the CDR3 reads TGTGCCAGCAGCGCAAGGACAGGGTACGGACCCCAGCATTTT.

This chain links TRBV5-1 with TRBJ2-3; 10 bases agree with TRBD2. Germline V gene data show CDR1 as SGHRS and CDR2 as YFSETQ. Losses at the gene ends were 1 base for V and 6 bases for J; bases not matched to a gene: 11. The CDR3 runs to 17 residues. The CDR3 nucleotides are TGCGCCAGCAGCTTGTACAGAGCGGGGGGGCCCAGGGATACGCAGTATTTT. Translated, it gives CASSLYRAGGPRDTQYF.

The chain carries TRBV7-9 and TRBJ1-6; TRBD1 matches 7 bases. The CDR3 totals 13 residues. V shed 6 bases, J shed 9 bases, and the junction held 5 bases outside the gene matches. Germline CDR1 is SEHNR and CDR2 is FQNEAQ (reference sequence). The CDR3 region has the DNA TGTGCCAGCAGAGGACAGGATGTTTCACCCCTCCACTTT. Translating it yields CASRGQDVSPLHF. Supplemented by reference TRBV7-9 and TRBJ1-6, the full variable domain reads DTGVSQNPRHKITKRGQNVTFRCDPISEHNRLYWYRQTLGQGPEFLTYFQNEAQLEKSRLLSDRFSAERPKGSFSTLEIQRTEQGDSAMYLCASRGQDVSPLHFGNGTRLTVT.

The chain links TRBV19 to TRBJ1-2; 10 nucleotides align to TRBD1. The CDR3 runs 15 residues. The germline V gene has CDR1 LNHDA and CDR2 SQIVND (reference sequence). Unmatched junction bases numbered 6, after V lost 5 bases and J lost 3 bases. CDR3 sequence (DNA): TGTGCCAGTAGTTCGACAGGGGGCTATCACTATGGCTACACCTTC. Protein product: CASSSTGGYHYGYTF.

This chain connects TRBV11-2 to TRBJ1-1; 8 bases fit TRBD1. Germline V lookup: CDR1 SGHAT, CDR2 FQNNGV. The length of the CDR3 is 16 residues. V lost 1 base and J lost 2; bases outside the gene matches: 6. CDR3 amino acids: CASSLGTGTSNTEAFF. CDR3 sequence (DNA): TGTGCCAGCAGCTTAGGGACAGGGACCTCTAACACTGAAGCTTTCTTT.

This clone was counted a single time. The gene calls are TRBV27 and TRBJ2-3, with TRBD2 identical over 7 bases. With V trimmed by 2 bases and J by 3 bases, 8 bases remained unmatched. Germline V gives CDR1 MNHEY, CDR2 SMNVEV (reference sequence). The CDR3 sequence is 16 residues long. The CDR3 sequence: CASSLGGVVGTDTQYF. CDR3 coding DNA: TGTGCCAGCAGTTTAGGGGGGGTAGTTGGGACAGATACGCAGTATTTT.

The rearrangement links TRBV14 to TRBJ1-1, with D unresolved. The ends were cut back, 1 base at V and 3 bases at J, with 6 bases in the middle. Germline CDR1 reads SGHDN; CDR2 reads FVKESK. The CDR3 spans 13 residues. CDR3 loop: CASSQAGYTEAFF. As DNA, the CDR3 is TGTGCCAGCAGCCAAGCGGGATACACTGAAGCTTTCTTT.

The CDR3 here is CASSLWPRAGGVADTQYF. As DNA, the CDR3 is TGTGCCAGCAGCTTATGGCCCAGGGCGGGGGGAGTAGCAGATACGCAGTATTTT. The chain recombines TRBV7-3 with TRBJ2-3; 8 nucleotides agree with TRBD2. Trimming removed 2 bases from V and 4 bases from J; junction bases left unmatched: 14. CDR1 is SGHTA and CDR2 is FQGTGA in the germline V gene. This CDR3 spans 18 amino acids.

J is TRBJ1-3 and V is TRBV6-2 or TRBV6-3, with TRBD1 identical over 8 bases. Germline trimming cut 4 bases from V and 4 bases from J; bases unmatched to any gene: 12. Germline CDR1 reads MNHEY; CDR2 reads SVGEGT. The CDR3 has 17 amino acids. The CDR3 coding sequence is TGTGCCAGCAGTTCGCCCCGGAGTCAGGGGGCCGGAAACACCATATATTTT. Translated: CASSSPRSQGAGNTIYF.

The J gene is TRBJ1-1, the V gene TRBV6-5; D is perhaps TRBD1 (6 bases). Germline CDR1 is MNHEY and CDR2 is SVGAGI. Trimming stripped 6 bases from V and 4 bases from J, with 15 bases between. The CDR3 contains 14 residues. The CDR3 DNA reads TGTGCCAGCAGCATCCAGGGGTTCGGCACTGAAGCTTTCTTT. It codes for CASSIQGFGTEAFF.

The rearrangement links TRBV3-1 (or the pseudogene TRBV3-2) to TRBJ2-3, with TRBD2 identical over 10 bases. Germline loops: CDR1 LGHDT, CDR2 YNNKEL (reference sequence). The CDR3 extends over 15 amino acids. V trimming: 3 bases; J trimming: 1 base; junction bases outside the gene matches: 1. The CDR3 here is CASSHGLAGTDTQYF. The CDR3 DNA is TGTGCCAGCAGCCATGGACTAGCGGGCACAGATACGCAGTATTTT.